One and the same sample provided the 24 T cell receptor beta chains below, sequenced in a study of patients and donors after allogeneic stem cell transplantation (dated by TCRdb to between 2020 and 2021). Libraries were built with RT-PCR. Sequencing instrument: NextSeq 550. Starting from the raw public reads, TCRdb applied fastp trimming at Q25, assembled clones with MiXCR and retained in-frame beta chains. One record per CDR3 amino acid sequence lists the most common genes and DNA. Here the sample has about 960,000 distinct CDR3 sequences; under 20% occur a single time. The ten largest clones add up to under 6.5% of the sample. Sequencing used blood, either unsorted or a sorted T cell fraction (not recorded which). These receptor sequences come from a human donor who was either an allogeneic HSCT recipient or a stem cell or donor lymphocyte infusion donor (not recorded which). It is not recorded whose cells these are; they may come from a transplant donor.

The chain carries TRBV19 and TRBJ1-2, with D tentatively TRBD1 (5 bases). The CDR3 length is 15 residues. Germline assignment: CDR1 LNHDA and CDR2 SQIVND (reference sequence). V lost 5 bases and J lost 1, with 14 bases in between. CDR3 nucleotides: TGTGCCAGTAGTGACAACCGCGGGGGTAACTATGGCTACACCTTC. It is translated as CASSDNRGGNYGYTF.

This clonotype was seen once. The genes are TRBV20-1 and TRBJ1-5; D gene ambiguous. The CDR3 sequence is 13 residues long. Trimming left V 6 bases short and J 7 bases short, with 16 bases between. Germline CDR1 and CDR2: DFQATT and SNEGSKA (reference sequence). CDR3 nucleotide sequence: TGCAGTGCCCCGGGCCCAGGTGGGCAGCCCCAGCATTTT. It translates to CSAPGPGGQPQHF.

This rearrangement joins TRBV9 to TRBJ2-3; 12 nucleotides agree with TRBD2. The ends lost 1 base at V and 2 bases at J; junction bases unmatched: 2. Germline lookup yields CDR1 SGDLS and CDR2 YYNGEE. CDR3 length: 16 amino acids. CDR3 residues: CASSVTSGRFTDTQYF. The CDR3 DNA follows: TGTGCCAGCAGCGTAACTAGCGGGAGGTTCACAGATACGCAGTATTTT.

This sequence joins TRBV4-3 and TRBJ1-5; 8 bases match TRBD1. This CDR3 spans 15 amino acids. Unmatched junction bases numbered 1, after V lost 2 bases and J lost 1 base. The germline gives CDR1 LGHNA, CDR2 YSLEER. The CDR3 DNA follows: TGCGCCAGCAGCCAAAACAGGGGGAGCAATCAGCCCCAGCATTTT. It codes for CASSQNRGSNQPQHF.

The chain recombines TRBV4-1 with TRBJ2-7; either TRBD1 or TRBD2 may supply D (5 bases each). The CDR3 extends over 15 amino acids. Germline CDR1 MGHRA, CDR2 YSYEKL. V was clipped by 0 bases and J by 2 bases, with 11 bases between them. CDR3: CASSQEGDGAYEQYF. The CDR3 DNA is TGCGCCAGCAGCCAAGAGGGGGACGGTGCCTACGAGCAGTACTTC.

In its sample, this clonotype was seen a few times. This rearrangement joins TRBV5-6 to TRBJ2-2; 9 positions agree with TRBD1. CDR3 length: 19 residues. J lost 2 bases, V lost 1 base, and 12 bases had no gene match. CDR1 is SGHDT, CDR2 YYEEEE, per germline. CDR3 residues: CASSLRLQGANPNTGELFF. Written as DNA, the CDR3 is TGTGCCAGCAGCTTGCGGTTACAGGGGGCGAACCCCAACACCGGGGAGCTGTTTTTT.

This chain links TRBV20-1 with TRBJ2-7; 11 nucleotides agree with TRBD2. Germline values: CDR1 DFQATT, CDR2 SNEGSKA (reference sequence). The CDR3 has 15 amino acids. V trimming: 0 bases; J trimming: 3 bases; junction bases outside the gene matches: 4. The CDR3 loop reads CSARDASGRYYEQYF. CDR3 sequence (DNA): TGCAGTGCTAGAGATGCTAGCGGGAGGTACTACGAGCAGTACTTC.

This clonotype was detected a few times. The J gene is TRBJ2-2, the V gene TRBV7-3; D may correspond to TRBD1 or TRBD2 (6 bases each). The CDR3 has 15 amino acids. Germline CDR1 reads SGHTA; CDR2 reads FQGTGA. Deletions cut 2 bases from V and 5 bases from J, with 12 bases between. The CDR3 reads CASSLGGRETGELFF. In DNA form, the CDR3 reads TGTGCCAGCAGCTTAGGGGGGCGAGAAACCGGGGAGCTGTTTTTT.

This clonotype was seen only a few times. This chain joins TRBV6-1 and TRBJ1-2; D remains ambiguous. The CDR3 has 13 amino acids. V was shortened by 0 bases and J by 7 bases, with 9 bases between the two germline ends. From germline, CDR1 is MNHNS and CDR2 SASEGT. The CDR3 DNA follows: TGTGCCAGCAGTGAAGCGGCTAATGGTGGCTACACCTTC. It translates to CASSEAANGGYTF.

This chain links TRBV2 with TRBJ2-3; 8 bases match TRBD2. The germline gives CDR1 SNHLY, CDR2 FYNNEI. The CDR3 has 15 amino acids. The V and J ends lost 4 bases and 5 bases, in that order; junction bases with no gene match: 8. CDR3 sequence: CASSVAGKGGDTQYF. CDR3 sequence (DNA): TGTGCCAGCAGTGTAGCGGGAAAGGGCGGAGATACGCAGTATTTT.

The V gene is TRBV5-1, the J gene TRBJ1-2, with D possibly matching TRBD1 (6 bases). This CDR3 region has 13 residues. Trimming took 0 bases from V and 6 from J, leaving 9 bases between them. Germline CDR1 reads SGHRS; CDR2 reads YFSETQ. The CDR3 protein is CASSLDRADGYTF. The CDR3 nucleotides are TGCGCCAGCAGCTTGGACAGGGCGGATGGCTACACCTTC.

The rearrangement links TRBV20-1 to TRBJ1-4, with unresolved D. The CDR3 spans 14 residues. Trimming took off 6 bases at V and 0 bases at J, with 11 bases between the two ends. Germline CDR1 and CDR2: DFQATT and SNEGSKA (reference sequence). This CDR3 is CSAQIAATNEKLFF. The CDR3, as DNA: TGCAGTGCCCAAATAGCTGCAACTAATGAAAAACTGTTTTTT.

This clonotype was seen more than once but under ten times. The chain couples TRBV24-1 to TRBJ2-3, with TRBD1 as a possible D gene (7 bases). The CDR3 is 16 residues long. Trimming took 4 bases from V and 1 from J, leaving 14 bases between them. Germline values: CDR1 KGHDR, CDR2 SFDVKD. The CDR3 region has the DNA TGTGCCACCAGTGACCGACAGGGAGGCGGCACAGATACGCAGTATTTT. This gives the protein CATSDRQGGGTDTQYF.

A few counts support this clonotype. The gene calls are TRBV24-1 and TRBJ2-1; D is perhaps TRBD2 (6 bases). Germline CDR1 is KGHDR and CDR2 is SFDVKD. Between the trimmed V and J ends, which lost 0 bases and 5 bases, there was a span of 10 bases. This CDR3 region has 15 residues. Written as DNA, the CDR3 is TGTGCCACCAGTGATTTGAGGGGAGGTAACAATGAGCAGTTCTTC. Translation gives CATSDLRGGNNEQFF.

The CDR3 region has the DNA TGTGCCAGCAGCTTAGTGAGCGGGAGGGCGGGAAATGAGCAGTTCTTC. This sequence encodes CASSLVSGRAGNEQFF. The chain links TRBV7-6 to TRBJ2-1; 10 bases fit TRBD2. V gave up 1 base and J gave up 7 bases; unmatched junction bases: 7. There are 16 residues in the CDR3. The V gene's germline CDR1 is SGHVS and CDR2 FNYEAQ.

There are a few counts of this clonotype. The chain carries TRBV11-2 and TRBJ1-2; 7 positions match TRBD1. J gave up 5 bases and V 5 bases, and 8 bases lay outside the gene matches. Germline lookup yields CDR1 SGHAT and CDR2 FQNNGV. This CDR3 comprises 14 residues. The CDR3 protein is CASSSPGQRYGYTF. CDR3 in DNA: TGTGCCAGCAGCAGTCCGGGACAGAGATATGGCTACACCTTC.

This clonotype has ten or more counts. This rearrangement joins TRBV4-1 to TRBJ2-1; no reliable D call. CDR1 and CDR2 (germline): MGHRA, YSYEKL. The CDR3 extends over 15 amino acids. The V and J ends lost 0 bases and 4 bases respectively, with 10 bases between them. The CDR3 sequence is CASSQEGPSYNEQFF. The CDR3 bases are TGCGCCAGCAGCCAAGAAGGTCCTAGTTACAATGAGCAGTTCTTC.

The gene calls are TRBV7-9 and TRBJ2-7, with D perhaps TRBD1 (6 bases). The CDR3 extends over 14 amino acids. The germline gives CDR1 SEHNR, CDR2 FQNEAQ (reference sequence). The V gene lost 6 bases and the J gene lost 1 base, with 13 bases spanning the gap. DNA of the CDR3: TGTGCCAGCAGACGTACAGGGTGGTCCTACGAGCAGTACTTC. Translating gives CASRRTGWSYEQYF.

In nucleotides, the CDR3 is TGTGCCAGCAGCTCTCTCGGCTCATCAGGGGGTCGGGAGACCCAGTACTTC. Its translation: CASSSLGSSGGRETQYF. This rearrangement joins TRBV7-2 to TRBJ2-5; 7 bases align to TRBD1. The CDR3 totals 17 residues. J lost 5 bases, V lost 4 bases, and 16 bases had no gene match. Looked up from germline, CDR1 is SGHTA and CDR2 is FQGNSA. The entire variable domain, with the rest obtained from reference TRBV7-2 and TRBJ2-5, is as follows: GAGVSQSPSNKVTEKGKDVELRCDPISGHTALYWYRQSLGQGLEFLIYFQGNSAPDKSGLPSDRFSAERTGGSVSTLTIQRTQQEDSAVYLCASSSLGSSGGRETQYFGPGTRLLVL.

A few counts support this clonotype. J is TRBJ2-7 and V is TRBV7-9, with D unresolved. Trimming left V 5 bases short and J 1 base short, with 9 bases between. Germline CDR1 is SEHNR and CDR2 is FQNEAQ (reference sequence). This CDR3 has 13 residues. In DNA, the CDR3 is TGTGCCAGCAGCAATTCGTTGTCCTACGAGCAGTACTTC. It translates to CASSNSLSYEQYF.

This clonotype was seen repeatedly, ten times or more. The rearrangement uses TRBV12-3 or TRBV12-4 and TRBJ1-4, with TRBD1 matching 7 bases. The CDR3 has 15 residues. After removal of 6 bases from V and 2 bases from J, the junction contained 6 bases not matched to a gene. The CDR3 bases are TGTGCCAGCAGACAAACAGGGGAGACTAATGAAAAACTGTTTTTT. This sequence encodes CASRQTGETNEKLFF.

This chain uses TRBV21-1 with TRBJ1-1; the table's D call TRBD1 went unverified against the DNA. TRBV21-1 is tagged as a pseudogene. The CDR3 totals 17 residues. Written as DNA, the CDR3 is TGTGCCAGCACCCCAGTAGGCCGACAGGGGGCAGGCACTGAAGCTTTCTTT. Its protein product is CASTPVGRQGAGTEAFF.

The gene calls are TRBV27 and TRBJ2-5, with D unclear. This CDR3 is built from 13 residues. Per germline, CDR1 MNHEY and CDR2 SMNVEV (reference sequence). V was trimmed by 3 bases and J by 4 bases, leaving 9 bases between them. The DNA for the CDR3 is TGTGCCAGCAGTTTCGGGCAGAGAGAGACCCAGTACTTC. Translated: CASSFGQRETQYF.

DNA of the CDR3: TGCAGTGCTAGCGGGAGTGGGGGGACCTACGAGCAGTACTTC. This gives the protein CSASGSGGTYEQYF. J is TRBJ2-7 and V is TRBV20-1; maybe TRBD2 (6 bases). V gave up 3 bases and J gave up 2 bases, with 14 bases separating them. Germline lookup yields CDR1 DFQATT and CDR2 SNEGSKA (reference sequence). The CDR3 has 14 amino acids.